Listed below are T cell receptor beta chains from one sample, sequenced in a study of CD8 T cells in Susac syndrome. TCRdb redid the calling of the immunoSEQ multiplex PCR reads with MiXCR, one entry per CDR3 protein. The sample lists some 170,000 distinct CDR3 sequences, approximately 95% occurring once. Material: CD4+ T cells from PBMCs. Receptor source: a human donor in good health. CDR3s include the opening cysteine and the closing phenylalanine or tryptophan. A D gene is named only where the DNA matches it firmly. A row's size may be missing; if present it is once, few, many or a size class.

d_call clone_size j_call v_call cdr3_nt cdr3_aa
TRBD2 NA TRBJ2-1 TRBV12-3/TRBV12-4 TGTGCCAGCAGTTTAGGGCTAGCGGGCGAAACGAACAATGAGCAGTTCTTC CASSLGLAGETNNEQFF
TRBD2 NA TRBJ2-1 TRBV6-5 TGTGCCAGCATCACGGGGGCGGGAGGGTTAGAGCAGTTCTTC CASITGAGGLEQFF
NA NA TRBJ1-1 TRBV14 TGTGCCAGCGGCCAAGTATGGGGGGTGAACACTGAAGCTTTCTTT CASGQVWGVNTEAFF
NA NA TRBJ2-3 TRBV3-1 TGTGCCGGCAGTCGTAACACAGATACGCAGTATTTT CAGSRNTDTQYF
NA NA TRBJ2-4 TRBV28 TGTGCCAGCGGGCCACCGGTCTCGGGACTTCAGTACTTC CASGPPVSGLQYF
NA once TRBJ2-1 TRBV9 TGTGCCGGATCCAGGGGCTACGGCAATGAGCAGTTCTTC CAGSRGYGNEQFF
TRBD1 NA TRBJ1-4 TRBV4-3 TGCGCCAGCAGCCAATCTTGGGACAGGGTGGTAAAACTGTTTTTT CASSQSWDRVVKLFF
TRBD1 NA TRBJ1-5 TRBV20-1 TGCAGTGCTAGTGACCTGACAGGGGGCGATCAGCCCCAGCATTTT CSASDLTGGDQPQHF
NA NA TRBJ2-2 TRBV6-2/TRBV6-3 TGTGCCAGCAGTTACTCAGAAAACACCGGGGAGCTGTTTTTT CASSYSENTGELFF
NA NA TRBJ1-2 TRBV30 TGTGCCTGGAGGAGGACACTCGGCTACACCTTC CAWRRTLGYTF
TRBD2 NA TRBJ2-3 TRBV2 TGTGCCAGCAGTGGGGAGGGCCGGGGGTTCACAGATACGCAGTATTTT CASSGEGRGFTDTQYF
NA few TRBJ1-2 TRBV27 TGTGCCAGCACCTCCTTGGACAGCCCTTGGAGTGGCTACACCTTC CASTSLDSPWSGYTF
TRBD2 few TRBJ2-7 TRBV29-1 TGCAGCGTTGCTAGCGGTTCCTACGAGCAGTACTTC CSVASGSYEQYF
NA NA TRBJ2-3 TRBV20-1 TGCAGTGCTCCTCTCCGTGCTATTAGCACAGATACGCAGTATTTT CSAPLRAISTDTQYF
NA NA TRBJ2-7 TRBV6-6 TGTGCCAGCAGTTACTCATCCGGTCTGAACTACGAGCAGTACTTC CASSYSSGLNYEQYF
NA NA TRBJ1-2 TRBV5-4 TGTGCCAGCAGCTTGGCCGGGACGAACTATGGCTACACCTTC CASSLAGTNYGYTF
TRBD1 NA TRBJ1-1 TRBV3-1 TGTGCCAGCAGCCACCGGACAGGTGGAACTGAAGCTTTCTTT CASSHRTGGTEAFF
NA once TRBJ2-7 TRBV29-1 TGCAGCGTTGGAGGCCAGGACTACGAGCAGTACTTC CSVGGQDYEQYF
TRBD2 once TRBJ2-1 TRBV28 TGTGCCAGCAGTTTCGGTGCTAGCGGTAGCAGGGAGCAGTTCTTC CASSFGASGSREQFF
NA NA TRBJ2-3 TRBV20-1 TGCAGTGCCAAAGGTCCCAGCGTCTCTAGGGATACGCAGTATTTT CSAKGPSVSRDTQYF
TRBD2 NA TRBJ2-7 TRBV6-6 TGTGCCAGCAGCCCTGATGGCGGGAGGGCCAGGCGGGAGCAGTACTTC CASSPDGGRARREQYF
NA NA TRBJ1-1 TRBV29-1 TGCAGCGCACTGCCAGGGCTGACTGAAGCTTTCTTT CSALPGLTEAFF
TRBD2 NA TRBJ2-7 TRBV3-1 TGTGCCAGCAGTCTGCGCCCTAGCGGCTCCTACGAGCAGTACTTC CASSLRPSGSYEQYF
NA NA TRBJ2-4 TRBV7-6 TGTGCCAGCAGCCCGGTGGTGGCCAAAAACATTCAGTACTTC CASSPVVAKNIQYF
TRBD2 NA TRBJ2-5 TRBV28 TGTGCCAGCACCTTAGCGGGAGGGCCGGAGACCCAGTACTTC CASTLAGGPETQYF
NA NA TRBJ2-3 TRBV20-1 TGCAGTGCCGTCGGGGCAGATACGCAGTATTTT CSAVGADTQYF
NA NA TRBJ2-1 TRBV29-1 TGCAGCGTTGATAAAAACGCCGGGGCCTACAATGAGCAGTTCTTC CSVDKNAGAYNEQFF
TRBD1 NA TRBJ1-1 TRBV29-1 TGCAGCGTTGAGGGACAGGGGGTCACTGAAGCTTTCTTT CSVEGQGVTEAFF
TRBD2 NA TRBJ2-7 TRBV6-6 TGTGCCAGCACCCTACTAGCGGGAACCTACGAGCAGTACTTC CASTLLAGTYEQYF
NA NA TRBJ2-5 TRBV3-1 TGTGCCAGCAGCCAAGGACTAGTAAGGCTCAAAGAGACCCAGTACTTC CASSQGLVRLKETQYF
NA NA TRBJ2-7 TRBV7-2 TGTGCCAGCAGCTCACAAGCATCCGGGACCTTCCACTACGAGCAGTACTTC CASSSQASGTFHYEQYF
NA NA TRBJ2-1 TRBV7-2 TGTGCCAGCAGCCAGACCCGTGGGCGCAATGAGCAGTTCTTC CASSQTRGRNEQFF
TRBD2 NA TRBJ2-1 TRBV30 TGTGCCTGGAGTCGACTAGCGGGAGGGTACAATGAGCAGTTCTTC CAWSRLAGGYNEQFF
NA NA TRBJ1-1 TRBV6-1 TGTGCCAGCAGTGAAACCCGGACAGCCAACACTGAAGCTTTCTTT CASSETRTANTEAFF
TRBD2 NA TRBJ2-7 TRBV6-1 TGTGCCAGCAGTAAGGGGGGATTGACTAGCGGGAGATCCTACGAGCAGTACTTC CASSKGGLTSGRSYEQYF
NA NA TRBJ2-7 TRBV3-1 TGTGCCAGCAGCCAACGCGGGACCTACGAGCAGTACTTC CASSQRGTYEQYF
NA NA TRBJ2-1 TRBV29-1 TGCAGCGTTGCGGGGGAATTCCACGATGAGCAGTTCTTC CSVAGEFHDEQFF
NA NA TRBJ1-1 TRBV5-6 TGTGCCAGCAGCTTGATAGGACTGAACACTGAAGCTTTCTTT CASSLIGLNTEAFF
NA NA TRBJ2-3 TRBV20-1 TGCAGTGCTTCCTTCGATACGCAGTATTTT CSASFDTQYF
NA NA TRBJ1-1 TRBV27 TGTGCCAGCAGTTCGGGGGCGGCCAGTGGGGACACTGAAGCTTTCTTT CASSSGAASGDTEAFF
NA NA TRBJ1-2 TRBV29-1 TGCAGCGTTGAAGATCGTGGGGCCGCAACCTTC CSVEDRGAATF
TRBD2 NA TRBJ2-5 TRBV28 TGTGCCAGCAGTTCCATACCGGGACTAGCGGGAGGGGAGACCCAGTACTTC CASSSIPGLAGGETQYF
TRBD2 NA TRBJ2-3 TRBV20-1 TGCAGTGCTAGTCATGCGGGAGGGGCTGATACGCAGTATTTT CSASHAGGADTQYF
TRBD2 NA TRBJ2-3 TRBV2 TGTGCCAGCACCTCCGGGACTAGCGGCACAGATACGCAGTATTTT CASTSGTSGTDTQYF
TRBD2 NA TRBJ2-1 TRBV2 TGTGCCAGCAGTGGGGGGACTAGCCGCTACAATGAGCAGTTCTTC CASSGGTSRYNEQFF
NA NA TRBJ1-1 TRBV5-1 TGCGCCAGCAGCTTGGCAGGACAGTCCGCCGGAGCTTTCTTT CASSLAGQSAGAFF
TRBD2 NA TRBJ2-1 TRBV15 TGTGCCACCAGTCAGGGACTAGCCCTCTCCTACAATGAGCAGTTCTTC CATSQGLALSYNEQFF
NA NA TRBJ2-2 TRBV30 TGTGCCTGGAGTGCAGGACGGACCGGGGAGCTGTTTTTT CAWSAGRTGELFF
TRBD2 NA TRBJ2-1 TRBV9 TGTGCCAGCAGTAGGGGACTAGCGGGAGCGTACGATGAGCAGTTCTTC CASSRGLAGAYDEQFF
TRBD1 NA TRBJ2-5 TRBV29-1 TGCAGCGTGGCCGGGACAGGGGCACCGAAGACCCAGTACTTC CSVAGTGAPKTQYF
NA NA TRBJ1-1 TRBV5-1 TGCGCCAGCAGCTGGGTCCCGGGGGACACTGAAGCTTTCTTT CASSWVPGDTEAFF
NA NA TRBJ2-7 TRBV12-3/TRBV12-4 TGTGCCAGCACCGATGCCGGGGGATCTCTCTACGAGCAGTACTTC CASTDAGGSLYEQYF
TRBD2 NA TRBJ2-1 TRBV6-1 TGTGCCAGCACCCGGGACTACCGTCGCTCCTACAATGAGCAGTTCTTC CASTRDYRRSYNEQFF
NA NA TRBJ2-1 TRBV9 TGTGCCAGCAGCGCTCATGGCGATGAGCAGTTCTTC CASSAHGDEQFF
TRBD1 NA TRBJ1-2 TRBV27 TGTGCCAGCAGTCCCTCGACAGGGACCTATGGCTACACCTTC CASSPSTGTYGYTF
NA once TRBJ2-3 TRBV30 TGTGCCTGGAGTATTGAAGATACGCAGTATTTT CAWSIEDTQYF
TRBD1 NA TRBJ2-7 TRBV14 TGTGCCAGCAGCCCGCTGGGACAGGGGTCCTACGAGCAGTACTTC CASSPLGQGSYEQYF
NA NA TRBJ1-1 TRBV29-1 TGCAGCGTTGGGAGGCAGGACCCTTCCCTCTTT CSVGRQDPSLF
NA NA TRBJ1-2 TRBV30 TGTGCTCGCGGCAGGGAGAGAGGCTACACCTTC CARGRERGYTF
NA NA TRBJ2-2 TRBV27 TGTGCCAGCAGATTAGCCGGGGAGCTGTTTTTT CASRLAGELFF